This T cell receptor beta chain was observed in a study of cytomegalovirus exposure and HLA in healthy donors. In the case of this clone: Its antigen is undetermined.

The PCR employed 60 Vbeta primers together with 13 Jbeta primers. Methods used by the authors: An analysis performed later counted around 86 million unique TCR beta chains (around 11 million of them shared). Sequenced by immunoSEQ multiplex PCR; TCRdb stores in-frame clones only, minus some. The DNA was the basis for D and trimming; V, J and clone size are from that table. The sample carries over 150,000 clones, approximately 67% recorded once. CDR1 SGHVS and CDR2 FNYEAQ come from the germline V gene. This CDR3 is 13 amino acids long. The V end lost 2 bases, the J end lost 8 bases, and 9 bases lay between the germline ends. Study-wide results and caveats: Later, an analysis found that common viral pathogens appeared to be linked with several of the most significant clusters.

The chain carries TRBV7-6 and TRBJ1-4, with D hard to call. The receptor's source is a woman aged 18-29 years in good health and CMV-seropositive. The sequencing input was PBMCs. The CDR3 bases are TGTGCCAGCAGCTTAACGGTATTCGAAAAACTGTTTTTT. Amino acid sequence: CASSLTVFEKLFF.